This T cell receptor beta chain was documented in a study of T cells in women clearing cervical HPV infection. Study context: Cases were women with histologically confirmed HPV16-related CIN3 or worse, including 2 invasive cancers. Case blood drawn at lesion detection; control blood after infection cleared.

Remarks on this clone: The CDR3 end is not reached by the read, which stops 3 residues before it; the germline J gene fills it in.

TCRdb keeps only in-frame clones here, not all; method: immunoSEQ multiplex PCR. This table holds some 23,000 clones. V shed 3 bases, J shed 6 bases, and the junction held 8 bases outside the gene matches. CDR1 and CDR2 from the germline V gene are SGHRS and YFSETQ. The CDR3 contains 14 residues. The sample taken for sequencing was blood buffy coat. The sequence was obtained from a woman between 18 and 69 years old with a cervical HPV16 infection that either progressed to CIN3+ or cleared (not recorded which). The genes are TRBV5-1 and TRBJ1-1, with 7 bases lining up with TRBD1. This chain's CDR3 is CASSSRQGWSEAFF. Incomplete CDR3 DNA: TGCGCCAGCAGCTCTAGACAGGGTTGGTCTGAA. Using reference TRBV5-1 and TRBJ1-1 for the parts outside the CDR3, the full variable domain is KAGVTQTPRYLIKTRGQQVTLSCSPISGHRSVSWYQQTPGQGLQFLFEYFSETQRNKGNFPGRFSGRQFSNSRSEMNVSTLELGDSALYLCASSSRQGWSEAFFGQGTRLTVV.